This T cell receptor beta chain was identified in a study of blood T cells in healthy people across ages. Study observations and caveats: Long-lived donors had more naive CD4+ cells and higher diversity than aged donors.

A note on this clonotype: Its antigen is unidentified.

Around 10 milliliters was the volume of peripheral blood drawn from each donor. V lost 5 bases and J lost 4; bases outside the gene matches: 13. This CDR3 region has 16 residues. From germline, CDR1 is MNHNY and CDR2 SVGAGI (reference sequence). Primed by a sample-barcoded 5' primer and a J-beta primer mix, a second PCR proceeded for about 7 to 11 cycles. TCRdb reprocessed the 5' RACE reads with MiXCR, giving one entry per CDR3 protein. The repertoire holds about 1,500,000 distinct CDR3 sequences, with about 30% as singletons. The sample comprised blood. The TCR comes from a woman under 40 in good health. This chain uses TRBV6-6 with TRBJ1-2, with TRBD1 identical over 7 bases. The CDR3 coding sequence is TGTGCCAGCAGTCCAGTTGGGGACAGCGATCGCTATGGCTACACCTTC. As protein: CASSPVGDSDRYGYTF.